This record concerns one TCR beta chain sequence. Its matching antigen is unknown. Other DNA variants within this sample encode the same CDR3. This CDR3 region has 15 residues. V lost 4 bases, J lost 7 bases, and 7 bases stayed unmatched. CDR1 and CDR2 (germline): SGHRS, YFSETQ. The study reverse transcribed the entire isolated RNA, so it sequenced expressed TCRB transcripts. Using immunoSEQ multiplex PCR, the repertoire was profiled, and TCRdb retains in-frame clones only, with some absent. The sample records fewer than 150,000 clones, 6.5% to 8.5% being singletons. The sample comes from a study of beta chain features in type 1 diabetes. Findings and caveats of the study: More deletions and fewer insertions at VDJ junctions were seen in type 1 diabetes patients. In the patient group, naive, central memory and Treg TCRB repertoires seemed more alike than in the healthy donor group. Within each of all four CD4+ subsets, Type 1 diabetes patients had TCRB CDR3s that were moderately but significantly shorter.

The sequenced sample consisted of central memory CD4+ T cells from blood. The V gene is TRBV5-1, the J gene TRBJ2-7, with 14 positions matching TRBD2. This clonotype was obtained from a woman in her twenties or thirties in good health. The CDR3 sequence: CASSPGTSGSLEQYF. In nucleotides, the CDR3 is TGCGCCAGCAGCCCCGGGACTAGCGGGAGTCTAGAGCAGTACTTC.